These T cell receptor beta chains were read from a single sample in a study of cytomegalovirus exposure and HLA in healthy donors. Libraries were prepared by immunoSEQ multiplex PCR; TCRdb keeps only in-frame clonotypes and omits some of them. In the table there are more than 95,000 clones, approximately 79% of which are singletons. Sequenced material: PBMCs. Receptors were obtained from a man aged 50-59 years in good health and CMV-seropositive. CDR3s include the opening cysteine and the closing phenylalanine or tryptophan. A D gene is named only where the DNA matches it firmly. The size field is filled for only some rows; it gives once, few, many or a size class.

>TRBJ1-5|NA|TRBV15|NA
CATSRERAGYRYQPQHF
TGTGCCACCAGCAGAGAAAGGGCGGGATATCGGTATCAGCCCCAGCATTTT
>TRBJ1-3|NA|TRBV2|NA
CATRAFSGNTIYF
TGTGCCACCAGGGCCTTCTCTGGAAACACCATATATTTT
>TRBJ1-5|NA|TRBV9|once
CASSAGSNQPQHF
TGTGCCAGCAGCGCGGGTAGTAATCAGCCCCAGCATTTT
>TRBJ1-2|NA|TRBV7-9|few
CASTALTGTPTSNYGYTF
TGTGCCAGCACCGCCCTTACCGGGACACCCACTTCTAACTATGGCTACACCTTC
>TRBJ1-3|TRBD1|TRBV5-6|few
CASRDRLGAGNTIYF
TGTGCCAGCAGGGACAGGCTAGGGGCTGGAAACACCATATATTTT
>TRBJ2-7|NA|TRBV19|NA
CASSAGLPYEQYF
TGTGCCAGTAGTGCAGGGTTACCCTACGAGCAGTACTTC
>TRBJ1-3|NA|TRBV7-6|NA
CASSLTSGGSASGNTIYF
TGTGCCAGCAGCTTAACATCGGGGGGAAGTGCCTCTGGAAACACCATATATTTT
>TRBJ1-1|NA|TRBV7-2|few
CASSGRALNTEAFF
TGTGCCAGCAGCGGGAGGGCGTTGAACACTGAAGCTTTCTTT
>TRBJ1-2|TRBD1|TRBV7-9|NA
CASSPPGQGFGGYTF
TGTGCCAGCAGTCCCCCGGGACAGGGTTTTGGGGGCTACACCTTC
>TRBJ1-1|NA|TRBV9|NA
CASSVYGGTEAFF
TGTGCCAGCAGCGTATACGGGGGGACTGAAGCTTTCTTT
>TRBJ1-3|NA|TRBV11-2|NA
CASSFMAARSGNTIYF
TGTGCCAGCAGCTTCATGGCCGCTAGATCTGGAAACACCATATATTTT
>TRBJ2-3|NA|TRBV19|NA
CASSTNLGHRTTDTQYF
TGTGCCAGTAGTACCAACCTGGGACATCGGACGACAGATACGCAGTATTTT
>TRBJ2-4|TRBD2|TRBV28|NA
CASSLIMGEGLAGGLAKNIQYF
TGTGCCAGCAGTCTCATAATGGGGGAGGGGCTAGCGGGAGGTTTAGCCAAAAACATTCAGTACTTC
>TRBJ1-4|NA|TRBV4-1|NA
CASSQGTNYEKLFF
TGCGCCAGCAGCCAAGGGACTAATTATGAAAAACTGTTTTTT
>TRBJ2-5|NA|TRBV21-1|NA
CASSQPGLAGVETQYF
TGTGCCAGCAGCCAACCGGGACTAGCGGGAGTCGAGACCCAGTACTTC
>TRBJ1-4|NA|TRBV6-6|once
CASSLEKPYEKLFF
TGTGCCAGCAGTTTGGAGAAGCCTTATGAAAAACTGTTTTTT
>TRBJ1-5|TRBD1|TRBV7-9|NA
CASSLGGQGIQPQHF
TGTGCCAGCAGCTTAGGTGGACAGGGCATTCAGCCCCAGCATTTT
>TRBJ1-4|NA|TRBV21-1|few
CGPSGGANEKLFF
TGTGGCCCCTCGGGGGGGGCTAATGAAAAACTGTTTTTT
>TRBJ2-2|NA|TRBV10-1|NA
CASSDRGNAGELFF
TGCGCCAGCAGTGACAGGGGTAATGCCGGGGAGCTGTTTTTT
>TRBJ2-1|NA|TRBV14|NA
CASSRGRGSYNEQFF
TGTGCCAGCAGCCGAGGGCGGGGCTCCTACAATGAGCAGTTCTTC
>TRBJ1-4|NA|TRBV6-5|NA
CASNQIFNEKLFF
TGTGCCAGCAATCAGATATTCAATGAAAAACTGTTTTTT
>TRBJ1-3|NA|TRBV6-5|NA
CASRTERNTIYF
TGTGCCAGCAGGACAGAGAGAAACACCATATATTTT